Detailed here is one T cell receptor (beta chain). Data came from immunoSEQ multiplex PCR; TCRdb stores just in-frame clones and leaves some out. This sample has 150,000 to 200,000 clones; approximately 84% occur once, and the top ten carry 22%. This CDR3 region has 16 residues. The germline V gene encodes CDR1 GTSNPN and CDR2 SVGIG (reference sequence). V dropped 3 bases and J dropped 3; count of bases not matched to a gene: 13. This sample stems from a study of blood T cell repertoires in COVID-19. The receptor was derived from a woman aged 80 or older with acute or convalescent COVID-19. The sample taken for sequencing was peripheral blood. The V gene is TRBV30, the J gene TRBJ2-5, with 7 bases matching TRBD1. The DNA of the CDR3 is TGTGCCTGGAGCGCTCCCGTAACTACAGGGGAAGAGACCCAGTACTTC. This codes for CAWSAPVTTGEETQYF.